Listed below are T cell receptor beta chains from one sample, sequenced in a study of cytomegalovirus exposure and HLA in healthy donors. TCRdb's table, derived via immunoSEQ multiplex PCR, lists solely in-frame clones and lacks some. The table has 75,000 to 95,000 clones, over 65% seen once. The sample was PBMCs. The receptors stem from a young man in good health and CMV-seronegative. Both conserved end residues are trimmed from each CDR3. The order of the fields is V gene, clone size, J gene, CDR3 protein. Size is stated for part of the rows, as once, few or many counts, or as a class when the clone is expanded.

v_gene: TRBV7-2; abundance: NA; j_gene: TRBJ2-1; CDR3aa: ASSPHGGGANEQF
v_gene: TRBV7-3; abundance: NA; j_gene: TRBJ2-2; CDR3aa: ASSWGLAGGTGELF
v_gene: TRBV18; abundance: NA; j_gene: TRBJ1-2; CDR3aa: ASSPPGAGGYT
v_gene: TRBV6-1; abundance: few; j_gene: TRBJ2-7; CDR3aa: ASSEASAGAGYEQY
v_gene: TRBV15; abundance: NA; j_gene: TRBJ1-1; CDR3aa: ATSRDTGREAF
v_gene: TRBV4-1; abundance: few; j_gene: TRBJ2-5; CDR3aa: ASSQATGRETQY
v_gene: TRBV7-3; abundance: once; j_gene: TRBJ1-6; CDR3aa: ASSLDNSPLH
v_gene: TRBV6-9; abundance: NA; j_gene: TRBJ2-1; CDR3aa: AGGSGGSSYNEQF
v_gene: TRBV5-1; abundance: NA; j_gene: TRBJ1-6; CDR3aa: ASSLVTAPGNSPLH
v_gene: TRBV28; abundance: NA; j_gene: TRBJ2-7; CDR3aa: ASTGGGEELGEQY
v_gene: TRBV11-1; abundance: NA; j_gene: TRBJ2-7; CDR3aa: ASSLVASGSYEQY
v_gene: TRBV29-1; abundance: few; j_gene: TRBJ2-2; CDR3aa: SVDWQGAGGELF
v_gene: TRBV2; abundance: NA; j_gene: TRBJ1-5; CDR3aa: ASSDTGMNQPQH
v_gene: TRBV27; abundance: NA; j_gene: NA; CDR3aa: ASSLAGRAYEQY
v_gene: TRBV29-1; abundance: once; j_gene: TRBJ2-3; CDR3aa: SVEGLAGSSTDTQY
v_gene: TRBV6-6; abundance: few; j_gene: TRBJ2-7; CDR3aa: ASSPSYEQY
v_gene: TRBV6-4; abundance: NA; j_gene: TRBJ1-1; CDR3aa: ASSAQTANTEAF
v_gene: TRBV6-5; abundance: few; j_gene: TRBJ1-3; CDR3aa: ASSDRTGNTIY
v_gene: TRBV7-3; abundance: NA; j_gene: TRBJ2-7; CDR3aa: ASSLNLLREDAYEQY
v_gene: TRBV4-2; abundance: NA; j_gene: TRBJ1-1; CDR3aa: ASSQYPDNTEAF
v_gene: TRBV28; abundance: once; j_gene: TRBJ1-5; CDR3aa: ASSSAGSGQPQH
v_gene: TRBV4-1; abundance: NA; j_gene: TRBJ2-7; CDR3aa: ASSYSSGSSEQY
v_gene: TRBV5-1; abundance: few; j_gene: TRBJ1-1; CDR3aa: ASSPDRGMNTEAF
v_gene: TRBV10-1; abundance: NA; j_gene: TRBJ2-3; CDR3aa: ASSEYRSTDTQY
v_gene: TRBV7-9; abundance: NA; j_gene: TRBJ2-4; CDR3aa: ASSPGQGAKNIQY
v_gene: TRBV5-1; abundance: NA; j_gene: TRBJ2-2; CDR3aa: ASSFGSDTGELF
v_gene: TRBV28; abundance: NA; j_gene: TRBJ2-5; CDR3aa: ASVTRRGLWGLKGSQETQY
v_gene: TRBV15; abundance: few; j_gene: TRBJ2-7; CDR3aa: ATSRDWRGAGEQY
v_gene: TRBV7-6; abundance: NA; j_gene: TRBJ1-4; CDR3aa: ASSKGLPNEKLF
v_gene: TRBV21-1; abundance: NA; j_gene: TRBJ2-3; CDR3aa: ASTKLAGGYTDTQY
v_gene: TRBV6-1; abundance: NA; j_gene: TRBJ1-6; CDR3aa: ASMTDNSPLH
v_gene: TRBV2; abundance: NA; j_gene: TRBJ1-2; CDR3aa: ASSESHGQGWNGYT
v_gene: TRBV10-3; abundance: once; j_gene: TRBJ2-5; CDR3aa: AISRTEETQY
v_gene: TRBV4-1; abundance: NA; j_gene: TRBJ2-1; CDR3aa: ASSQGTYNEQF
v_gene: TRBV18; abundance: NA; j_gene: TRBJ1-5; CDR3aa: ASSMELNQPQH
v_gene: TRBV7-9; abundance: NA; j_gene: TRBJ2-1; CDR3aa: ASSPPGLAGFYNEQF
v_gene: TRBV20-1; abundance: NA; j_gene: TRBJ2-7; CDR3aa: SARFSYEQY
v_gene: TRBV5-8; abundance: NA; j_gene: TRBJ1-1; CDR3aa: ASSIPYRVGRNTEAF
v_gene: TRBV7-2; abundance: NA; j_gene: TRBJ1-2; CDR3aa: ASSLSGGGSYGYT
v_gene: TRBV5-1; abundance: NA; j_gene: TRBJ1-6; CDR3aa: ASSPAQGNSPLH
v_gene: TRBV2; abundance: few; j_gene: TRBJ2-2; CDR3aa: ASSPDRGAGELF
v_gene: TRBV9; abundance: NA; j_gene: TRBJ2-3; CDR3aa: ASSVGVRAGVSDTQY